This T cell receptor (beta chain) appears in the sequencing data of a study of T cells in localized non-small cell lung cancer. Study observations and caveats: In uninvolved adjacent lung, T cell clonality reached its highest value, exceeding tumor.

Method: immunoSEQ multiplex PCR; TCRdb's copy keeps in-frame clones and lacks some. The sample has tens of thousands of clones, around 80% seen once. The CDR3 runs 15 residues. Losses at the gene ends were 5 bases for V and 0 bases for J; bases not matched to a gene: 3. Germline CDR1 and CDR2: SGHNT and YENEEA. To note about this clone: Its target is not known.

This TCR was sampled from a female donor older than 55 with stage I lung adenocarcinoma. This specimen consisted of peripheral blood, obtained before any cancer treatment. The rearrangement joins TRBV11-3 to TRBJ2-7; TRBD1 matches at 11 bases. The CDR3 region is CASSPDRGRSYEQYF. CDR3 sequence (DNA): TGTGCCAGCAGCCCGGACAGGGGGCGCTCCTACGAGCAGTACTTC.